A selection of T cell receptor beta chains follows, all from one sample in a study. TCRdb redid the calling of the multiplex PCR reads with MiXCR, one entry per CDR3 protein. The profile shows about 220 distinct CDR3 sequences, 16% of them singletons. Sequenced: tumor-infiltrating Tregs sorted from the breast tumor. All receptors derive from a female donor with breast cancer. The CDR3 runs from the conserved cysteine through the conserved F or W. The D gene is left open where the match is weak. The size of a clone is reported for some rows only, either as once, few or many, or as a class for expanded clones.

TRBD1 | TRBJ1-2 | 15 | medium-sized | TRBV12-5 | CASGNDDRVDYGYTF | TGTGCTAGTGGGAACGACGACAGGGTTGACTATGGCTACACCTTC
. | TRBJ1-2 | 14 | large | TRBV12-3/TRBV12-4 | CASTLQGQDYGYTF | TGTGCCAGCACCCTACAGGGTCAGGACTATGGCTACACCTTC
. | TRBJ1-2 | 13 | large | TRBV12-3/TRBV12-4 | CASSTGRLGGYTF | TGTGCCAGCAGTACGGGGCGACTGGGTGGCTACACCTTC
. | TRBJ1-2 | 13 | medium-sized | TRBV12-3/TRBV12-4 | CASSFRGAGGYTF | TGTGCCAGCAGTTTTAGAGGGGCAGGAGGCTACACCTTC
. | TRBJ1-2 | 14 | medium-sized | TRBV12-3/TRBV12-4 | CASSLALGDYGYTF | TGTGCCAGCAGTTTAGCGCTAGGGGACTATGGCTACACCTTC
. | TRBJ1-2 | 15 | large | TRBV12-3/TRBV12-4 | CASSFGPTTNYGYTF | TGTGCCAGCAGTTTCGGGCCCACGACTAACTATGGCTACACCTTC
. | TRBJ1-2 | 15 | many | TRBV12-3/TRBV12-4 | CASSRTPQGNYGYTF | TGTGCCAGCAGCAGAACCCCTCAAGGAAACTATGGCTACACCTTC
. | TRBJ1-2 | 14 | few | TRBV12-3/TRBV12-4 | CASSFRGRGYGYTF | TGTGCCAGCAGTTTTCGGGGAAGGGGCTATGGCTACACCTTC
. | TRBJ1-2 | 14 | large | TRBV12-3/TRBV12-4 | CASSFGTSPDGYTF | TGTGCCAGCAGCTTTGGGACTTCTCCTGATGGCTACACCTTC
. | TRBJ1-2 | 13 | medium-sized | TRBV12-3/TRBV12-4 | CASSEQGSHGYTF | TGTGCCAGCAGCGAACAGGGAAGTCATGGCTACACCTTC
. | TRBJ1-2 | 11 | large | TRBV12-3/TRBV12-4 | CASSWIYGYTF | TGTGCCAGCAGTTGGATCTATGGCTACACCTTC
. | TRBJ1-2 | 13 | large | TRBV12-3/TRBV12-4 | CASSSEGIYGYTF | TGTGCCAGCAGTTCCGAGGGGATCTATGGCTACACCTTC
TRBD1 | TRBJ1-2 | 15 | large | TRBV12-3/TRBV12-4 | CASSVPMTGNYGYTF | TGTGCCAGCAGCGTACCGATGACAGGGAACTATGGCTACACCTTC
. | TRBJ1-2 | 12 | . | TRBV12-3/TRBV12-4 | CASSPDLGGYTF | TGTGCCAGCAGTCCCGACCTAGGTGGCTACACCTTC
TRBD1 | TRBJ1-2 | 16 | medium-sized | TRBV12-3/TRBV12-4 | CASSLVPGQGPYGYTF | TGTGCCAGCAGTTTAGTTCCGGGACAGGGGCCCTATGGCTACACCTTC
. | TRBJ1-2 | 13 | . | TRBV12-3/TRBV12-4 | CASDHGQLYGYTF | TGTGCCAGTGACCACGGACAGCTCTATGGCTACACCTTC
. | TRBJ1-2 | 12 | large | TRBV12-3/TRBV12-4 | CASSTEVYGYTF | TGTGCCAGCAGTACAGAGGTCTATGGCTACACCTTC
. | TRBJ1-2 | 13 | large | TRBV12-3/TRBV12-4 | CASSFLTGYGYTF | TGTGCCAGCAGTTTCTTGACCGGCTATGGCTACACCTTC
. | TRBJ1-2 | 12 | large | TRBV12-5 | CASGTANYGYTF | TGTGCTAGTGGGACAGCGAACTATGGCTACACCTTC
. | TRBJ1-2 | 16 | medium-sized | TRBV12-3/TRBV12-4 | CASSHSSDMTNYGYTF | TGTGCCAGCAGTCACTCGTCGGACATGACTAACTATGGCTACACCTTC
. | TRBJ1-2 | 14 | large | TRBV12-3/TRBV12-4 | CASSLSGTQAGYTF | TGTGCCAGCAGTTTAAGTGGGACCCAAGCTGGCTACACCTTC
. | TRBJ1-2 | 13 | large | TRBV12-3/TRBV12-4 | CASSLSQGYGYTF | TGTGCCAGCAGTTTATCACAGGGCTATGGCTACACCTTC